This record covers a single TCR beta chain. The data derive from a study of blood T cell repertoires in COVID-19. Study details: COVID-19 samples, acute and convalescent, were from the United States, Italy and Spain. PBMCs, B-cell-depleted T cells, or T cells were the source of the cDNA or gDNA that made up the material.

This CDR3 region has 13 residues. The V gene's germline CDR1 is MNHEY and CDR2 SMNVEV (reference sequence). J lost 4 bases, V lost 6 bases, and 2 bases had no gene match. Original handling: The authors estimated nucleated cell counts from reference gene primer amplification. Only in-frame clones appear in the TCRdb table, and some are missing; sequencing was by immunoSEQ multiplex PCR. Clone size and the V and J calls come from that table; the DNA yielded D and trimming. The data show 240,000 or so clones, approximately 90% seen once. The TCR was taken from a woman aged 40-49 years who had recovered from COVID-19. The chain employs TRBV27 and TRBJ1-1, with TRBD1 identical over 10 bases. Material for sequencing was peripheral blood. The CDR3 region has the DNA TGTGCCAGCAGCCGGGACAGGGGCACTGAAGCTTTCTTT. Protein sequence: CASSRDRGTEAFF.